Sequencing of this T cell receptor (beta chain) was carried out in a study of beta chain features in type 1 diabetes. Trimming cost V 1 base and J 8 bases, with 14 bases left between them. This CDR3 comprises 14 residues. Germline V gene data show CDR1 as SGHTA and CDR2 as FQGNSA. What was sequenced were expressed TCRB transcripts, since all of the isolated RNA had been reverse transcribed. Produced via immunoSEQ multiplex PCR; TCRdb's table is partial and in-frame only. Seen here are 500,000 to 850,000 clones, around 15% observed once, and the top ten hold roughly 0.04%. As to this clone: Its specificity is unknown.

Study-level points and caveats: TCRB CDR3s were moderately but significantly shorter in Type 1 diabetes patients in all four CD4+ subsets.

Every single donor gave one heparinised blood draw, and these averaged about 120 mL. Material for sequencing was naive CD4+ T cells from blood. This TCR came from a man aged 18 to 29 with type 1 diabetes. The rearrangement uses TRBV7-2 and TRBJ1-2; D may be TRBD1 (6 bases). The CDR3 here is CASSLVDSPFGYTF. In DNA form, the CDR3 reads TGTGCCAGCAGCTTAGTGGACAGCCCGTTCGGCTACACCTTC.